This T cell receptor beta chain derives from a study of T cell changes during pregnancy in multiple sclerosis. Germline CDR1 LGHNA, CDR2 YSLEER. CDR3 length: 18 amino acids. V was trimmed by 4 bases and J by 3 bases, leaving 21 bases between them. This table comes from immunoSEQ multiplex PCR, and its TCRdb copy is limited to in-frame clones, with some not included. The table includes fewer than 20,000 clones, about 89% detected once. The input for sequencing was CD8+ T cells from peripheral blood mononuclear cells, taken in the third trimester of pregnancy. The receptor comes from a female donor in good health, enrolled as a control in a pregnancy study. The rearrangement links TRBV4-3 to TRBJ1-4, with a weak D call TRBD1 (6 bases). The CDR3 DNA follows: TGCGCCAGCAGCCCCCAGGCCACACAGGGATTCGCTAATGAAAAACTGTTTTTT. This gives the protein CASSPQATQGFANEKLFF.